A single sample gave rise to the 15 T cell receptor beta chains below, sequenced in a study of identical twins. Each CDR3 protein is one row after TCRdb ran MiXCR on the 5' RACE reads. The sample shows about 690,000 distinct CDR3 sequences, around 6.1% of them seen only once. Specimen: naive T cells sorted from blood. The origin of the receptors is a man younger than 35 in good health.

This clonotype turned up a few times. DNA for the CDR3: TGCAGTGCGCCCAGGGAGGGGGCGCGAAATGGCTACACCTTC. Translating it yields CSAPREGARNGYTF. The gene calls are TRBV20-1 and TRBJ1-2, with 7 bases matching TRBD1. This CDR3 has 14 amino acids. Trimming at V came to 6 bases and at J to 6 bases, leaving 13 bases not matched to a gene. Looked up from germline, CDR1 is DFQATT and CDR2 is SNEGSKA (reference sequence).

This clonotype occurred a few times. This sequence joins TRBV5-1 and TRBJ2-3; 13 nucleotides line up with TRBD2. The length of the CDR3 is 17 residues. CDR1 is SGHRS, CDR2 YFSETQ, per germline. Losses at the gene ends were 0 bases for V and 2 bases for J; bases not matched to a gene: 3. CDR3 sequence (DNA): TGCGCCAGCAGCTTGGCACTAGCGGGAGGGAACACAGATACGCAGTATTTT. Its protein product is CASSLALAGGNTDTQYF.

This clonotype was seen ten or more times. A read error may account for a junction end that differs from germline. This rearrangement joins TRBV6-1 to TRBJ2-1; D gene uncertain. CDR1 and CDR2 (germline): MNHNS, SASEGT. The CDR3 spans 12 residues. The CDR3 here is CASDGSHNEQFF. In DNA form, the CDR3 reads TGTGCCAGCGACGGCTCCCACAATGAGCAGTTCTTC.

This chain joins TRBV28 and TRBJ2-1, with 10 positions matching TRBD1. The CDR3 is made up of 16 amino acids. The junction had 9 bases not matched to a gene; V was cut back by 3 bases and J by 7 bases. CDR1 is MDHEN and CDR2 is SYDVKM in the germline V gene. The CDR3: CASSFPSGGQGNEQFF. The CDR3 coding sequence is TGTGCCAGCAGTTTCCCCTCCGGGGGACAGGGGAATGAGCAGTTCTTC.

Ten or more counts support this clonotype. The rearrangement links TRBV27 to TRBJ1-1; D call uncertain. Germline loops: CDR1 MNHEY, CDR2 SMNVEV (reference sequence). The CDR3 length is 14 residues. The germline V and J ends were trimmed by 5 bases and 8 bases, with 18 bases remaining between them. DNA of the CDR3: TGTGCCAGCAGTCCACCCCCGGGGTTCGCGGAAGCTTTCTTT. Encoded protein: CASSPPPGFAEAFF.

CDR3 in DNA: TGCGCCAGCAGCTTGGAAGGCCGCCCTGATAATGAGCAGTTCTTC. It is translated as CASSLEGRPDNEQFF. The chain joins TRBV5-1 to TRBJ2-1; unclear D gene. This CDR3 spans 15 amino acids. Trimming removed 0 bases from V and 7 bases from J, with 14 bases in between. CDR1 SGHRS and CDR2 YFSETQ come from the germline V gene.

This clonotype was counted only a few times. The genes are TRBV29-1 and TRBJ1-2, with a tentative D call TRBD1 (5 bases). Germline CDR1 SQVTM, CDR2 ANQGSEA. The length of the CDR3 is 11 residues. Trimming took off 5 bases at V and 4 bases at J, with 8 bases between the two ends. The CDR3 DNA reads TGCAGCGTTCTGGGGGTCTATGGCTACACCTTC. Translation gives CSVLGVYGYTF.

This clonotype was seen repeatedly, ten times or more. This sequence joins TRBV28 and TRBJ2-4; a weak D match, TRBD1 (6 bases). CDR1 MDHEN and CDR2 SYDVKM come from the germline V gene. Trimming pared 6 bases from V and 1 base from J, leaving 10 bases between. The CDR3 covers 14 residues. CDR3 nucleotide sequence: TGTGCCAGCAGCCGGGACATGGCCAAAAACATTCAGTACTTC. Residues: CASSRDMAKNIQYF.

Comment on this clonotype: The junction departs from the called germline gene at one end, perhaps through a read error. This chain uses TRBV11-2 with TRBJ2-1; 9 nucleotides agree with TRBD1. Germline loops: CDR1 SGHAT, CDR2 FQNNGV. The CDR3 extends over 16 amino acids. The CDR3 protein is CASSPPNRGHYNEQCF. The CDR3 DNA is TGTGCCAGCAGCCCCCCCAACAGGGGGCATTACAATGAGCAGTGCTTC.

This clonotype was counted at least ten times. The chain links TRBV20-1 to TRBJ2-1; a weak D match, TRBD1 (5 bases). The CDR3 contains 14 residues. Germline loops: CDR1 DFQATT, CDR2 SNEGSKA (reference sequence). Deletions cut 5 bases from V and 3 bases from J, with 14 bases between. The CDR3 protein is CSAPLGQFYNEQFF. CDR3 bases: TGCAGTGCTCCCCTGGGGCAGTTCTACAATGAGCAGTTCTTC.

This clonotype was seen ten or more times. The chain recombines TRBV2 with TRBJ1-1, with D hard to call. Germline CDR1 reads SNHLY; CDR2 reads FYNNEI. Trimming removed 6 bases at V and 4 bases at J, with 12 bases between. The CDR3 totals 13 residues. The CDR3 sequence: CASSAGRLTEAFF. DNA of the CDR3: TGTGCCAGCAGCGCCGGACGGCTCACTGAAGCTTTCTTT. Full variable domain (rest looked up from reference TRBV2 and TRBJ1-1): EPEVTQTPSHQVTQMGQEVILRCVPISNHLYFYWYRQILGQKVEFLVSFYNNEISEKSEIFDDQFSVERPDGSNFTLKIRSTKLEDSAMYFCASSAGRLTEAFFGQGTRLTVV.

This chain uses TRBV7-6 with TRBJ2-5; D call uncertain. V dropped 3 bases and J dropped 6 bases, with 11 bases sitting between them. The germline V gene encodes CDR1 SGHVS and CDR2 FNYEAQ. The CDR3 runs 13 residues. The CDR3 DNA follows: TGTGCCAGCAGCTTTGTACTAAAAAAGACCCAGTACTTC. Residues: CASSFVLKKTQYF.

At least ten counts were recorded for this clonotype. This CDR3 is CATRETGRGNTDTQYF. The CDR3 nucleotides are TGTGCCACCAGAGAAACAGGGCGTGGGAACACAGATACGCAGTATTTT. The gene calls are TRBV24-1 and TRBJ2-3, with a tentative D call TRBD1 (6 bases). Germline assignment: CDR1 KGHDR and CDR2 SFDVKD. Trimming took 7 bases from V and 2 from J, leaving 18 bases between them. The length of the CDR3 is 16 residues.

The rearrangement links TRBV24-1 to TRBJ2-1; 14 bases agree with TRBD2. The CDR3 spans 17 residues. Germline V gene lookup returns CDR1 KGHDR and CDR2 SFDVKD. The trim removed 4 bases at V and 4 bases at J, leaving 5 bases unmatched. CDR3 coding DNA: TGTGCCACCAGTGACCGAGGACTAGCGGGAGGTTACAATGAGCAGTTCTTC. Translating gives CATSDRGLAGGYNEQFF.

This clonotype was observed many times. V usage is TRBV20-1 and J usage is TRBJ1-5, with TRBD1 as a possible D gene (6 bases). Germline V gives CDR1 DFQATT, CDR2 SNEGSKA (reference sequence). V dropped 5 bases and J dropped 3 bases, with 17 bases sitting between them. The CDR3 runs 15 residues. The CDR3 DNA reads TGCAGTGCTTCGCACAGGGAGGTAGACAATCAGCCCCAGCATTTT. Translating gives CSASHREVDNQPQHF.